This T cell receptor beta chain was profiled in a study of blood T cell repertoires in COVID-19. Trimming at V came to 2 bases and at J to 2 bases, leaving 4 bases not matched to a gene. The CDR3 is 16 amino acids. Germline V gene data show CDR1 as MNHEY and CDR2 as SVGEGT. Clones were sequenced by immunoSEQ multiplex PCR, and TCRdb holds only the in-frame ones, with some missing. The sample has around 110,000 clones; about 79% are singletons. The chain combines TRBV6-2 or TRBV6-3 with TRBJ2-5, with 11 bases that match TRBD1. The receptor comes from a woman in her sixties or seventies with acute or convalescent COVID-19. Sequenced: peripheral blood. The CDR3 loop is CASSYPRDRGQETQYF. Written as DNA, the CDR3 is TGTGCCAGCAGTTACCCCCGGGACAGGGGGCAAGAGACCCAGTACTTC.